The 29 T cell receptor beta chains in this list originate from one sample, sequenced in a study of T cell responses to AZD1222 COVID-19 vaccine. Generated by immunoSEQ multiplex PCR, the TCRdb table keeps only in-frame clones and is missing some. The table lists some 200,000 clones, roughly 90% of them singletons. The specimen comprised peripheral blood, sampled 28 days after the second AZD1222 dose. All receptors derive from an adult who received the AZD1222 COVID-19 vaccine.

The rearrangement links TRBV20-1 to TRBJ2-7; D remains ambiguous. Germline V gene lookup returns CDR1 DFQATT and CDR2 SNEGSKA (reference sequence). This CDR3 contains 17 residues. V lost 3 bases to trimming and J lost 0 bases, with 21 bases between them. The CDR3 loop is CSASPRRSLLSSYEQYF. The CDR3 coding sequence is TGCAGTGCTAGTCCGCGGAGATCCCTTTTGAGCTCCTACGAGCAGTACTTC.

V and J are TRBV15 and TRBJ2-1, with D perhaps TRBD1 (6 bases). Germline V gene lookup returns CDR1 LNHNV and CDR2 YYDKDF (reference sequence). V was trimmed by 0 bases and J by 10 bases, leaving 10 bases between them. CDR3 size: 13 residues. CDR3 residues: CATSRDVQGEQFF. The CDR3 DNA follows: TGTGCCACCAGCAGAGATGTACAGGGAGAGCAGTTCTTC.

The chain uses TRBV11-3 and TRBJ2-5; D uncertain. Germline CDR1 and CDR2: SGHNT and YENEEA. Trimming took off 0 bases at V and 6 bases at J, with 11 bases between the two ends. CDR3 length: 14 amino acids. Written as DNA, the CDR3 is TGTGCCAGCAGCTTAGATGGTCTAACTAAGACCCAGTACTTC. Its translation is CASSLDGLTKTQYF.

The CDR3 nucleotides read TGCGCCAGCAGCTTGGCGGGGGGCGACGGGGAGACCCAGTACTTC. It is translated as CASSLAGGDGETQYF. The chain carries TRBV5-1 and TRBJ2-5; a weak D match, TRBD2 (7 bases). V dropped 0 bases and J dropped 5 bases, with 14 bases sitting between them. This CDR3 region has 15 residues. Germline values: CDR1 SGHRS, CDR2 YFSETQ.

The chain links TRBV13 to TRBJ2-1; TRBD2 matches 7 bases. CDR1 and CDR2 from the germline V gene are PRHDT and FYEKMQ (reference sequence). The J segment lost 4 bases and the V segment lost 5 bases, leaving 14 bases of the junction unmatched. This CDR3 is built from 17 residues. Here the CDR3 reads CASSPTQSGTGYNEQFF. The CDR3 DNA sequence: TGTGCCAGCAGCCCAACCCAAAGCGGGACGGGGTACAATGAGCAGTTCTTC.

The rearrangement links TRBV2 to TRBJ2-4; 10 bases match TRBD2. The germline gives CDR1 SNHLY, CDR2 FYNNEI. This CDR3 spans 18 amino acids. V trimming: 2 bases; J trimming: 4 bases; junction bases outside the gene matches: 11. The CDR3 coding sequence is TGTGCCAGCAGTGAATCTAGCGGGAGTTCTGCGAAGAAAAACATTCAGTACTTC. It is translated as CASSESSGSSAKKNIQYF. Supplemented by reference TRBV2 and TRBJ2-4, the full variable domain reads EPEVTQTPSHQVTQMGQEVILRCVPISNHLYFYWYRQILGQKVEFLVSFYNNEISEKSEIFDDQFSVERPDGSNFTLKIRSTKLEDSAMYFCASSESSGSSAKKNIQYFGAGTRLSVL.

This chain joins TRBV12-5 and TRBJ2-1; no reliable D call. V dropped 6 bases and J dropped 6 bases, with 6 bases sitting between them. The CDR3 has 11 residues. Germline CDR1 and CDR2: LGHNT and FRNRAP. The CDR3 DNA follows: TGTGCTAGTGGCGCAATCAATGAGCAGTTCTTC. Translating gives CASGAINEQFF.

This chain joins TRBV27 and TRBJ2-1, with 10 nucleotides matching TRBD2. Germline lookup yields CDR1 MNHEY and CDR2 SMNVEV (reference sequence). The CDR3 runs 15 residues. With V trimmed by 2 bases and J by 10 bases, 8 bases remained unmatched. The CDR3 spells CASSLGAGSGREQFF. The CDR3 DNA is TGTGCCAGCAGTTTAGGGGCGGGTAGCGGGAGGGAGCAGTTCTTC.

V and J are TRBV2 and TRBJ1-5, with D unclear. Germline CDR1 and CDR2: SNHLY and FYNNEI. CDR3 length: 12 residues. V gave up 3 bases and J gave up 4 bases, with 4 bases separating them. The CDR3 DNA is TGTGCCAGCAGTGATGGTAATCAGCCCCAGCATTTT. Translated: CASSDGNQPQHF.

This clone was observed a handful of times. This CDR3 is missing its conserved last phenylalanine or tryptophan, likely due to a read error. The DNA is omitted, as the CDR3 cannot be located on it reliably, and the CDR3 follows TCRdb's listing. The chain employs TRBV2 and TRBJ2-7. The V gene's germline CDR1 is SNHLY and CDR2 FYNNEI. The CDR3 numbers 10 amino acids, ends counted. This CDR3 reads CASNRDGEDS.

The gene calls are TRBV10-3 and TRBJ2-6, with D unresolved. V lost 4 bases and J 4 bases, leaving 8 bases between the germline ends. CDR3 size: 14 residues. Germline CDR1 reads ENHRY; CDR2 reads SYGVKD. CDR3 nucleotide sequence: TGTGCCATCAGTGGACTTGGCGGGGCCAACGTCCTGACTTTC. This translates into CAISGLGGANVLTF.

V and J are TRBV28 and TRBJ2-2, with D maybe TRBD1 (5 bases). Trimming stripped 3 bases from V and 6 bases from J, with 14 bases between. The CDR3 length is 15 residues. CDR1 is MDHEN and CDR2 is SYDVKM in the germline V gene. The CDR3 protein is CASSFGRVGAGELFF. As DNA, the CDR3 is TGTGCCAGCAGTTTCGGCAGGGTTGGGGCCGGGGAGCTGTTTTTT.

The chain couples TRBV28 to TRBJ1-3; weak D call: TRBD1 (6 bases). Germline V lookup: CDR1 MDHEN, CDR2 SYDVKM. This CDR3 is built from 14 residues. V lost 5 bases to trimming and J lost 4 bases, with 12 bases between them. The CDR3 loop reads CASSTGTEGNTIYF. In DNA form, the CDR3 reads TGTGCCAGCAGTACAGGGACGGAAGGAAACACCATATATTTT.

The chain carries TRBV28 and TRBJ1-5; no firm D call. The V end lost 8 bases, the J end lost 0 bases, and 5 bases lay between the germline ends. The CDR3 is made up of 12 amino acids. From germline, CDR1 is MDHEN and CDR2 SYDVKM. CDR3 bases: TGTGCCAGCTTGGATAGCAATCAGCCCCAGCATTTT. The encoded protein is CASLDSNQPQHF. Full variable domain (rest looked up from reference TRBV28 and TRBJ1-5): DVKVTQSSRYLVKRTGEKVFLECVQDMDHENMFWYRQDPGLGLRLIYFSYDVKMKEKGDIPEGYSVSREKKERFSLILESASTNQTSMYLCASLDSNQPQHFGDGTRLSIL.

The rearrangement links TRBV11-2 to TRBJ2-2; D unresolved. The CDR3 contains 14 residues. Deletions cut 2 bases from V and 2 bases from J, with 6 bases between. The germline V gene has CDR1 SGHAT and CDR2 FQNNGV. The CDR3 bases are TGTGCCAGCAGCTTACACAGAAACACCGGGGAGCTGTTTTTT. Its protein is CASSLHRNTGELFF.

This sequence joins TRBV5-1 and TRBJ1-1; 11 bases map to TRBD1. The J segment lost 5 bases and the V segment lost 2 bases, leaving 8 bases of the junction unmatched. This CDR3 has 16 amino acids. Germline assignment: CDR1 SGHRS and CDR2 YFSETQ. The CDR3 DNA reads TGCGCCAGCAGCTTATCCGGGACAGGGGGAGGAACTGAAGCTTTCTTT. Residues: CASSLSGTGGGTEAFF. The variable domain in full, with the rest retrieved from reference TRBV5-1 and TRBJ1-1, is KAGVTQTPRYLIKTRGQQVTLSCSPISGHRSVSWYQQTPGQGLQFLFEYFSETQRNKGNFPGRFSGRQFSNSRSEMNVSTLELGDSALYLCASSLSGTGGGTEAFFGQGTRLTVV.

V is TRBV19 and J is TRBJ2-1; 10 nucleotides line up with TRBD2. CDR3 size: 16 residues. V gave up 5 bases and J gave up 8 bases; unmatched junction bases: 12. Germline V gene data show CDR1 as LNHDA and CDR2 as SQIVND (reference sequence). The CDR3 DNA reads as TGTGCCAGTAGTCCGACGGGACTAGCGAGGCCGGATGAGCAGTTCTTC. Translation gives CASSPTGLARPDEQFF. Supplemented by reference TRBV19 and TRBJ2-1, the full variable domain reads DGGITQSPKYLFRKEGQNVTLSCEQNLNHDAMYWYRQDPGQGLRLIYYSQIVNDFQKGDIAEGYSVSREKKESFPLTVTSAQKNPTAFYLCASSPTGLARPDEQFFGPGTRLTVL.

The chain carries TRBV19 and TRBJ1-1, with D hard to call. The V end was cut by 1 base, the J end by 6 bases, with 12 bases between. Per the germline V gene, CDR1 is LNHDA and CDR2 is SQIVND (reference sequence). CDR3 size: 14 residues. For the CDR3, the DNA is TGTGCCAGTAGTATAGGAGGGCTGGGTTCTGAAGCTTTCTTT. Encoded protein: CASSIGGLGSEAFF.

This clone showed up just once. The genes are TRBV19 and TRBJ1-1; TRBD1 might be the D (6 bases). Trimming cost V 8 bases and J 3 bases, with 13 bases left between them. Germline assignment: CDR1 LNHDA and CDR2 SQIVND (reference sequence). The CDR3 runs 13 residues. CDR3 sequence (DNA): TGTGCCAGTGATAGGGGGGTGGACACTGAAGCTTTCTTT. Translation gives CASDRGVDTEAFF.

This sequence joins TRBV11-2 and TRBJ2-1, with TRBD1 matching 8 bases. Germline values: CDR1 SGHAT, CDR2 FQNNGV. Losses at the gene ends were 1 base for V and 9 bases for J; bases not matched to a gene: 14. There are 17 residues in the CDR3. In DNA, the CDR3 is TGTGCCAGCAGCTTAGGGCTAGGGACAGGTTTGAGCCGTGAGCAGTTCTTC. It is translated as CASSLGLGTGLSREQFF.

The gene calls are TRBV11-2 and TRBJ2-7; D tentatively fits TRBD1 or TRBD2 (5 bases each). The CDR3 is 14 residues long. Germline CDR1 SGHAT, CDR2 FQNNGV. Trimming shortened V by 5 bases and J by 0 bases, and 11 bases separated the two germline ends. DNA of the CDR3: TGTGCCAGCAGCCGGGACGGATACTCCTACGAGCAGTACTTC. This gives the protein CASSRDGYSYEQYF. The whole variable domain, filled in from reference TRBV11-2 and TRBJ2-7, reads EAGVAQSPRYKIIEKRQSVAFWCNPISGHATLYWYQQILGQGPKLLIQFQNNGVVDDSQLPKDRFSAERLKGVDSTLKIQPAKLEDSAVYLCASSRDGYSYEQYFGPGTRLTVT.

This chain links TRBV14 with TRBJ1-1; weak D call: TRBD1 (6 bases). V was pared by 1 base and J by 8 bases, with 8 bases between. The germline V gene encodes CDR1 SGHDN and CDR2 FVKESK. This CDR3 region has 12 residues. This CDR3 is CASSQVGGEAFF. CDR3 nucleotide sequence: TGTGCCAGCAGCCAAGTCGGGGGCGAAGCTTTCTTT.

About this clone: The same CDR3 also results from other DNA sequences found in this sample. The chain couples TRBV3-1 (or the pseudogene TRBV3-2) to TRBJ2-7; 10 nucleotides line up with TRBD2. V gave up 4 bases and J gave up 2 bases; unmatched junction bases: 5. CDR1 and CDR2 from the germline V gene are LGHDT and YNNKEL (reference sequence). This CDR3 comprises 15 residues. This CDR3 is CASSLRLAGTYEQYF. CDR3 DNA sequence: TGTGCCAGCAGCCTAAGACTAGCGGGTACCTACGAGCAGTACTTC.

Details on this clone: The same CDR3 also results from other DNA sequences found in this sample. The rearrangement uses TRBV7-3 and TRBJ2-7, with TRBD1 identical over 7 bases. V lost 5 bases, J lost 3 bases, and 4 bases stayed unmatched. The CDR3 length is 13 residues. Germline-derived CDR1 and CDR2 are SGHTA and FQGTGA. The CDR3 DNA reads TGTGCCAGCAGCCGCGACAGGGACTACGAGCAGTACTTC. Translation: CASSRDRDYEQYF. The full variable domain, its missing parts supplied by reference TRBV7-3 and TRBJ2-7, is GAGVSQTPSNKVTEKGKYVELRCDPISGHTALYWYRQSLGQGPEFLIYFQGTGAADDSGLPNDRFFAVRPEGSVSTLKIQRTERGDSAVYLCASSRDRDYEQYFGPGTRLTVT.

CDR3 residues: CASSQMTAVGKQFF. As DNA, the CDR3 is TGTGCCAGCAGCCAAATGACAGCCGTGGGTAAGCAGTTCTTC. J is TRBJ2-1 and V is TRBV3-1 (or the pseudogene TRBV3-2); D possibly corresponds to TRBD1 (5 bases). V dropped 2 bases and J dropped 11 bases, with 16 bases sitting between them. The CDR3 is 14 residues long. The germline CDR1 and CDR2 sequences are LGHDT and YNNKEL (reference sequence).

The sample holds a few counts of this clone. The J gene is TRBJ2-1, the V gene TRBV6-5, with no clear D. There are 15 residues in the CDR3. The V gene lost 2 bases and the J gene lost 0 bases, with 8 bases spanning the gap. Germline assignment: CDR1 MNHEY and CDR2 SVGAGI. This chain's CDR3 is CASSYAKGSYNEQFF. As DNA, the CDR3 is TGTGCCAGCAGTTACGCCAAGGGCTCCTACAATGAGCAGTTCTTC.

V is TRBV11-3 and J is TRBJ2-1; 7 bases are shared with TRBD1. Germline V CDR1 and CDR2: SGHNT, YENEEA. Losses at the gene ends were 5 bases for V and 0 bases for J; bases not matched to a gene: 7. This CDR3 region has 16 residues. The DNA of the CDR3 is TGTGCCAGCAGCCCCAGGGGGACATTCTCCTACAATGAGCAGTTCTTC. Encoded protein: CASSPRGTFSYNEQFF.

The V gene is TRBV29-1, the J gene TRBJ1-2; D is uncertain. V was cut by 3 bases and J by 8 bases, with 7 bases left in between. The CDR3 is made up of 10 amino acids. Germline values: CDR1 SQVTM, CDR2 ANQGSEA. CDR3 loop: CSVEQVGYTF. Written as DNA, the CDR3 is TGCAGCGTTGAGCAGGTCGGCTACACCTTC.

This clone was recorded only once. This rearrangement joins TRBV30 to TRBJ1-2, with TRBD1 matching over 8 bases. The CDR3 totals 12 residues. V dropped 5 bases and J dropped 8; count of bases not matched to a gene: 7. Germline V gene data show CDR1 as GTSNPN and CDR2 as SVGIG (reference sequence). CDR3 sequence: CAWFGQGKGYTF. DNA of the CDR3: TGTGCCTGGTTTGGACAGGGTAAAGGCTACACCTTC.